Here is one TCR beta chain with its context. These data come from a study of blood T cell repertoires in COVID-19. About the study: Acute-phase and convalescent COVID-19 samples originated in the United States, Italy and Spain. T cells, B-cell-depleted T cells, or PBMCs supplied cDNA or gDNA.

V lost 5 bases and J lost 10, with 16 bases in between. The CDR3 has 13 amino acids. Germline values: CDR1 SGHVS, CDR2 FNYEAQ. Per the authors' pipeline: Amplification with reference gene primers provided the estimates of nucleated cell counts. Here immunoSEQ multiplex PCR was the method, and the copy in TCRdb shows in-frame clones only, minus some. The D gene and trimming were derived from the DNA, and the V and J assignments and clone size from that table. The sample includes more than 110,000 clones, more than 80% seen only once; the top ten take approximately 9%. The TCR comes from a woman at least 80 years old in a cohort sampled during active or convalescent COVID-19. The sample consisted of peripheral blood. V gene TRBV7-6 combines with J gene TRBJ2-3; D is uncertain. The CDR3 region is CASSPDPREAQYF. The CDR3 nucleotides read TGTGCCAGCAGCCCCGACCCCCGAGAGGCGCAGTATTTT.